This TCR beta chain was sequenced during a study of blood T cells in healthy people across ages. Sample-barcoded 5' priming and a J-beta primer mix drove a second PCR of about 6 to 11 cycles. TCRdb redid the calling of the 5' RACE reads with MiXCR, one entry per CDR3 protein. The data contain hundreds of thousands of distinct CDR3 sequences, roughly 43% of them seen just once; the ten biggest clones take up 30%. Aged roughly 6 to 100, donors were systemically healthy Caucasians from Russia. Each donor gave 9.5 to 10 milliliters of peripheral blood. The extraction recovered at least 6 micrograms of total RNA per sample. Concerning this clonotype: This may stem from a read error, because a much larger clone lies one nucleotide away.

What was sequenced was blood. This receptor was identified in an elderly man in good health.

This chain's CDR3 is CASSYASRREAEQYF. The DNA of the CDR3 is TGTGCCAGCAGTTACGCAAGTCGGCGGGAGGCTGAGCAGTACTTC. The chain has TRBV6-2 or TRBV6-3 and TRBJ2-7; 8 nucleotides align to TRBD2. Germline V CDR1 and CDR2: MNHEY, SVGEGT. With 2 bases clipped from V and 7 bases from J, the junction kept 10 bases outside the gene matches. CDR3 size: 15 residues.